The 6 T cell receptor beta chains given below trace back to one sample, sequenced in a study of T cells after yellow fever vaccination. One entry per CDR3 protein results from TCRdb running MiXCR on the 5' RACE reads. The top ten hold 15% to 20% of the sample, which has some 420,000 distinct CDR3 sequences, over 15% seen once. Specimen: PBMCs, collected before the yellow fever booster vaccination. The receptors were sampled from a man aged 18 to 30 who received the YFV17D yellow fever vaccine.

The genes are TRBV15 and TRBJ2-6; D call uncertain. With 5 bases removed from V and 1 base from J, the gap between germline ends came to 15 bases. CDR1 and CDR2 (germline): LNHNV, YYDKDF (reference sequence). The CDR3 consists of 17 residues. CDR3 loop: CATSSRWGSSGANVLTF. DNA for the CDR3: TGTGCCACCAGCTCTCGGTGGGGATCTTCTGGGGCCAACGTCCTGACTTTC.

V gene TRBV7-3 combines with J gene TRBJ2-7, with 12 positions matching TRBD2. Trimming removed 5 bases from V and 1 base from J; junction bases left unmatched: 3. CDR1 SGHTA and CDR2 FQGTGA come from the germline V gene. The CDR3 runs 15 residues. Here the CDR3 DNA reads TGTGCCAGCAGCATACTAGCGGGGGGTTCCTACGAGCAGTACTTC. Its translation is CASSILAGGSYEQYF.

This clonotype was counted between two and nine times. The chain combines TRBV10-3 with TRBJ2-5; 8 bases line up with TRBD2. The CDR3 sequence is 14 residues long. The germline gives CDR1 ENHRY, CDR2 SYGVKD. Trimming took 7 bases from V and 3 from J; bases not matched to a gene: 7. This chain's CDR3 is CAIKIGLAEETQYF. For the CDR3, the DNA is TGTGCCATCAAGATCGGACTAGCTGAAGAGACCCAGTACTTC.

This clonotype came up a few times. Written as DNA, the CDR3 is TGTGCCAGCTCACCCTCCGGTGCTGGGGAAAACGAGCAGTACTTC. Protein sequence: CASSPSGAGENEQYF. The chain is built from TRBV18 and TRBJ2-7; D ambiguous. The CDR3 totals 15 residues. V was clipped by 3 bases and J by 5 bases, with 17 bases between them. Germline V gene sequence: CDR1 KGHSH, CDR2 LQKENI.

This clonotype was counted a few times. The rearrangement uses TRBV12-3 or TRBV12-4 and TRBJ2-5; the D gene could be TRBD1 or TRBD2 (5 bases each). V was cut by 5 bases and J by 9 bases, with 19 bases left in between. The CDR3 sequence is 14 residues long. CDR3 residues: CASSPGTPTGAQYF. The CDR3 coding sequence is TGTGCCAGCAGTCCCGGGACCCCCACTGGGGCCCAGTACTTC.

The gene calls are TRBV6-5 and TRBJ2-5, with TRBD1 matching 9 bases. CDR3 size: 15 residues. V lost 2 bases and J lost 5; bases outside the gene matches: 6. Per the germline V gene, CDR1 is MNHEY and CDR2 is SVGAGI. The CDR3 loop is CASSYTGQGGETQYF. CDR3 DNA: TGTGCCAGCAGTTACACGGGACAGGGAGGGGAGACCCAGTACTTC.